These 9 T cell receptor beta chains came from one sample sequenced in a study of T cell responses to AZD1222 COVID-19 vaccine. Libraries were prepared by immunoSEQ multiplex PCR; TCRdb keeps only in-frame clonotypes and omits some of them. The table has about 100,000 clones, approximately 93% seen once; the top ten hold just over 8%. Specimen: peripheral blood, collected 28 days after the second AZD1222 dose. Receptors originate from an adult who received the AZD1222 COVID-19 vaccine.

The chain employs TRBV5-5 and TRBJ2-3, with D uncertain. This CDR3 comprises 11 residues. Trimming removed 2 bases at V and 4 bases at J, with 2 bases between. Germline V gene lookup returns CDR1 SGHKS and CDR2 YYEKEE (reference sequence). CDR3 sequence (DNA): TGTGCCAGCAGCTTTCCAGATACGCAGTATTTT. It specifies CASSFPDTQYF.

The chain recombines TRBV21-1 with TRBJ2-7; the listed D gene, TRBD2, was not tested against the DNA. TRBV21-1 is a listed pseudogene. CDR3 length: 15 residues. The CDR3 DNA reads as TGTGCCAGCAGAATAGCGGGAGGGCCCTCCTACGAGCAGTACTTC. Its protein product is CASRIAGGPSYEQYF.

The chain carries TRBV5-8 and TRBJ2-1; D might be TRBD1 (5 bases). Trimming cost V 2 bases and J 2 bases, with 8 bases left between them. CDR1 is SGHTS, CDR2 YDEGEE, per germline. This CDR3 spans 14 amino acids. In nucleotides, the CDR3 is TGTGCCAGCAGCTTATCAGGGACCTACAATGAGCAGTTCTTC. This codes for CASSLSGTYNEQFF. Drawing the rest from reference TRBV5-8 and TRBJ2-1, the complete variable domain is EAGVTQSPTHLIKTRGQQATLRCSPISGHTSVYWYQQALGLGLQFLLWYDEGEERNRGNFPPRFSGRQFPNYSSELNVNALELEDSALYLCASSLSGTYNEQFFGPGTRLTVL.

This chain uses TRBV11-2 with TRBJ2-5; maybe TRBD1 (5 bases). CDR3 length: 15 residues. CDR1 is SGHAT, CDR2 FQNNGV, per germline. V was clipped by 1 base and J by 4 bases, with 13 bases between them. CDR3: CASSLVSRVGETQYF. CDR3 DNA: TGTGCCAGCAGCTTAGTGAGCAGGGTGGGAGAGACCCAGTACTTC.

The chain links TRBV6-5 to TRBJ1-4; D uncertain. Germline V CDR1 and CDR2: MNHEY, SVGAGI. CDR3 length: 15 residues. The V end was cut by 6 bases, the J end by 1 base, with 12 bases between. CDR3 sequence reads: CASSNSDLTNEKLFF. The CDR3 nucleotides read TGTGCCAGCAGCAACAGTGATCTAACTAATGAAAAACTGTTTTTT.

A single count supports this clone. This chain uses TRBV27 with TRBJ2-7; TRBD2 is a possible D gene (7 bases). V lost 5 bases and J 3 bases, leaving 14 bases between the germline ends. This CDR3 region has 14 residues. Germline lookup yields CDR1 MNHEY and CDR2 SMNVEV (reference sequence). CDR3 in amino acids: CASSLGASGYEQYF. Written as DNA, the CDR3 is TGTGCCAGCAGTCTGGGGGCTAGCGGCTACGAGCAGTACTTC.

V gene TRBV5-1 combines with J gene TRBJ2-5; D is perhaps TRBD2 (7 bases). In germline, CDR1 is SGHRS, CDR2 YFSETQ. The V gene lost 5 bases and the J gene lost 3 bases, with 17 bases spanning the gap. There are 15 residues in the CDR3. The CDR3 sequence is CASRQGGRGEETQYF. In DNA form, the CDR3 reads TGCGCCAGCAGACAAGGGGGTCGGGGGGAAGAGACCCAGTACTTC.

This clone was detected only once. V is TRBV7-2 and J is TRBJ1-2; D gene unclear. Germline CDR1 SGHTA, CDR2 FQGNSA. The V gene lost 2 bases and the J gene lost 0 bases, with 10 bases spanning the gap. The CDR3 spans 15 residues. As DNA, the CDR3 is TGTGCCAGCAGCTTAAGGATGACTGCTAACTATGGCTACACCTTC. This codes for CASSLRMTANYGYTF. The whole variable domain, remainder taken from reference TRBV7-2 and TRBJ1-2, is GAGVSQSPSNKVTEKGKDVELRCDPISGHTALYWYRQSLGQGLEFLIYFQGNSAPDKSGLPSDRFSAERTGGSVSTLTIQRTQQEDSAVYLCASSLRMTANYGYTFGSGTRLTVV.

The V gene is TRBV2, the J gene TRBJ2-3; maybe TRBD2 (6 bases). The CDR3 loop spans 11 amino acids. V gave up 6 bases and J gave up 7 bases, with 8 bases separating them. CDR1 SNHLY and CDR2 FYNNEI come from the germline V gene. The CDR3 DNA sequence: TGTGCCAGCAGGGGGGGATATACGCAGTATTTT. Translating it yields CASRGGYTQYF.